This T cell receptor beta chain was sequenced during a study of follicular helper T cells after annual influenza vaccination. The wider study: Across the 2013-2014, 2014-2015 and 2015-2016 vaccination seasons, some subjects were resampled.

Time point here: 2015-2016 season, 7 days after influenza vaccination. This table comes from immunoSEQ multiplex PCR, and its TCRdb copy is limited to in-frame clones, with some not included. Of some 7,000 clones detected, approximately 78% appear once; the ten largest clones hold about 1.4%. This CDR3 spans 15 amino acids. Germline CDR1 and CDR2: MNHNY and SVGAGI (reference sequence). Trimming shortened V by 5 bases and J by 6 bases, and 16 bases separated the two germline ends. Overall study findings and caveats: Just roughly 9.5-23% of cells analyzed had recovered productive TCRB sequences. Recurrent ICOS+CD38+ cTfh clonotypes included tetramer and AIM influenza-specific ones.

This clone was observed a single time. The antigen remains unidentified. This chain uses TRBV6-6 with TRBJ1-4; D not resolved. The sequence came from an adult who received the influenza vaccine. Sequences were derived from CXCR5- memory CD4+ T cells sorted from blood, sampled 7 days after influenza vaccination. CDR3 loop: CASSRERVMDEKLFF. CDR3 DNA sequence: TGTGCCAGCAGTCGGGAAAGGGTGATGGATGAAAAACTGTTTTTT.